This T cell receptor beta chain was identified in a study of early T cells in non-severe SARS-CoV-2 infection. The overall study: RNA in bulk from unsorted whole blood was sequenced, and chains were unpaired.

Tagging with unique molecular identifiers was applied to individual cDNA molecules. TCRdb analysed the 5' RACE reads with MiXCR anew, one entry per CDR3 protein. The data show about 72,000 distinct CDR3 sequences, 10% seen once. The germline V gene has CDR1 SGHVS and CDR2 FQNEAQ. V was trimmed by 6 bases and J by 2 bases, leaving 7 bases between them. The CDR3 has 12 amino acids. The source material was whole blood, sampled at baseline. V usage is TRBV7-8 and J usage is TRBJ1-2; D not certain. The source is an adult who was a healthcare worker with PCR-confirmed SARS-CoV-2 infection or an uninfected control (not recorded which). This CDR3 is CASSIDNYGYTF. For the CDR3, the DNA is TGTGCCAGCAGTATAGACAACTATGGCTACACCTTC.